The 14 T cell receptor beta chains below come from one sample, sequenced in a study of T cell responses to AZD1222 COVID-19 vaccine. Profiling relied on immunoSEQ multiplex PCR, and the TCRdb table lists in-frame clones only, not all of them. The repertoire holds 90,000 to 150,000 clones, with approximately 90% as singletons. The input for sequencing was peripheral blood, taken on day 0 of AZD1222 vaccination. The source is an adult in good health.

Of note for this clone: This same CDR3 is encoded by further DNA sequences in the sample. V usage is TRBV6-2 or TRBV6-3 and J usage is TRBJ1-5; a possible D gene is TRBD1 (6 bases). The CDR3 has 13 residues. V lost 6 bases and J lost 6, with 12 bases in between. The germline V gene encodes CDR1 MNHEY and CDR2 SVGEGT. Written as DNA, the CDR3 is TGTGCCAGCAGCCGTCAGGGGACTCAGCCCCAGCATTTT. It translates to CASSRQGTQPQHF.

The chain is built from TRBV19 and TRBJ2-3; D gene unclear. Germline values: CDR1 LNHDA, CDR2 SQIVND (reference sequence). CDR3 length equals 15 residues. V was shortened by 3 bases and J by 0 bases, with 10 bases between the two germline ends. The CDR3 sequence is CASSIRILSTDTQYF. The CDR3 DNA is TGTGCCAGTAGTATCCGGATACTTAGCACAGATACGCAGTATTTT.

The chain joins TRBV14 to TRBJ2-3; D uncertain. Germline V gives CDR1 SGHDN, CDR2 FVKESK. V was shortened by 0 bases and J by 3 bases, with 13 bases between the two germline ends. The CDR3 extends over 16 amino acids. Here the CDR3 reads CASSQDRWMGTDTQYF. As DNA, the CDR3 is TGTGCCAGCAGCCAAGATCGGTGGATGGGGACAGATACGCAGTATTTT.

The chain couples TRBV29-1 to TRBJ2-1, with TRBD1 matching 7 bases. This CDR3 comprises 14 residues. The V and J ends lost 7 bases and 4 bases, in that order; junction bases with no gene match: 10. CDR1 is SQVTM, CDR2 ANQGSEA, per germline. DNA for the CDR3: TGCAGCGCCCAGAGGGACAGACGTTACAATGAGCAGTTCTTC. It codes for CSAQRDRRYNEQFF.

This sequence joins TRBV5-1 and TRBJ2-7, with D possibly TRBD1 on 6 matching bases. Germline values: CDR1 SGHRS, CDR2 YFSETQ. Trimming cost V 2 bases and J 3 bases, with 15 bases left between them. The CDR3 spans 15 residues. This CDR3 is CASSFGTLQGYEQYF. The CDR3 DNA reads TGCGCCAGCAGCTTCGGGACACTACAGGGCTACGAGCAGTACTTC.

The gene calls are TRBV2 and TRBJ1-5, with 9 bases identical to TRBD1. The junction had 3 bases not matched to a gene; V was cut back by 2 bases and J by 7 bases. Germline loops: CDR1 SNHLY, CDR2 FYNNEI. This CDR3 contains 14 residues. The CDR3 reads CASSERTGVQPQHF. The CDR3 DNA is TGTGCCAGCAGTGAAAGGACAGGGGTACAGCCCCAGCATTTT.

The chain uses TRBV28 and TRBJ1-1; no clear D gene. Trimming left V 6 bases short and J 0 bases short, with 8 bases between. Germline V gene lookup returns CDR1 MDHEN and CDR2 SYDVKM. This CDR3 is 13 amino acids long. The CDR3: CASRTRMNTEAFF. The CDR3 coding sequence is TGTGCCAGCAGGACCAGGATGAACACTGAAGCTTTCTTT.

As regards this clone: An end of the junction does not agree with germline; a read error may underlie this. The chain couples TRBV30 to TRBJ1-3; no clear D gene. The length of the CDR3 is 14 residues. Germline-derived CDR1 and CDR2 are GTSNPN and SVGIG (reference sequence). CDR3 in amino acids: CAWSRTPSRNTIYF. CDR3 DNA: TGTGCCTGGAGCCGGACCCCCTCTAGAAACACCATATATTTT.

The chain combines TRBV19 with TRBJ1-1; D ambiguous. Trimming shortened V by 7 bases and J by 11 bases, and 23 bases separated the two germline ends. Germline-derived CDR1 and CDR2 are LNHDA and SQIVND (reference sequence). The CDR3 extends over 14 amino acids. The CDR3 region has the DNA TGTGCCAGTACCTTTCAGCTGCGGACCTTGGGGGCTTTCTTT. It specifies CASTFQLRTLGAFF.

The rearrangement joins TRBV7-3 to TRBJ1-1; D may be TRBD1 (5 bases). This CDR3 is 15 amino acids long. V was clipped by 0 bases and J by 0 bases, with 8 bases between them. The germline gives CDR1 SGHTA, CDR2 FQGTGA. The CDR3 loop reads CASSLTGGVNTEAFF. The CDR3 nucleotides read TGTGCCAGCAGCTTAACTGGGGGGGTGAACACTGAAGCTTTCTTT.

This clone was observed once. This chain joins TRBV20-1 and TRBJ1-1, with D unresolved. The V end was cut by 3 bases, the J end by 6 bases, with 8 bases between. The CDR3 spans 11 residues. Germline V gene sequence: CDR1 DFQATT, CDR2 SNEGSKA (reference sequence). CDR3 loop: CSASWGSEAFF. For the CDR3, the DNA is TGCAGTGCTAGTTGGGGTTCTGAAGCTTTCTTT.

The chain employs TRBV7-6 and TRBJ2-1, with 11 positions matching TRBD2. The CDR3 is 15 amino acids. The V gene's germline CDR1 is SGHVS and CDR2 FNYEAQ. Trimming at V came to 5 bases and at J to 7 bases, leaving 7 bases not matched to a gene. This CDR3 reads CASSPLAGGTNEQFF. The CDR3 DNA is TGTGCCAGCAGCCCTCTAGCGGGAGGCACTAATGAGCAGTTCTTC.

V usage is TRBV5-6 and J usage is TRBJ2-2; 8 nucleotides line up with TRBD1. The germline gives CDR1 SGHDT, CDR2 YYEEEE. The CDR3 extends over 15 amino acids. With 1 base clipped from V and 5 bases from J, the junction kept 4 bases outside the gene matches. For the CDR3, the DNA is TGTGCCAGCAGCTTGACCGGGACAGGAACCGGGGAGCTGTTTTTT. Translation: CASSLTGTGTGELFF.

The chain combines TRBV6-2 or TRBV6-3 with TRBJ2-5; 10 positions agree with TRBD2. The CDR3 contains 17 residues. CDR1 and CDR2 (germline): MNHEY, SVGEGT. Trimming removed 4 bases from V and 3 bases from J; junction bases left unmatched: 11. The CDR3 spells CASSWPQELAGKETQYF. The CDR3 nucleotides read TGTGCCAGCAGTTGGCCTCAAGAACTAGCGGGAAAAGAGACCCAGTACTTC.